This TCR beta chain was obtained from a study of low-dose radiotherapy and immunotherapy resistance in tumors. Study-level information: Every two weeks, the protocol called for intravenous cyclophosphamide at 200 mg/m2. It was given one day before each radiation and immunotherapy administration. Daily, from cycle 1 day 1 and for four cycles, patients took oral aspirin 300 mg.

Germline trimming cut 7 bases from V and 5 bases from J; bases unmatched to any gene: 9. Germline values: CDR1 MNHEY, CDR2 SVGEGT. The CDR3 length is 14 residues. Gene-specific TRAV and TRBV primers were used for first-strand cDNA, covering alpha and beta chains. The authors ran approximately 20 PCR cycles to amplify TCRs with a constant-region primer and V-primer adapter. TCRdb called the reads again in MiXCR, with one record for every CDR3 protein. The data show 95,000 to 100,000 distinct CDR3 sequences, with around 21% seen just once and roughly 3.9% held by the top ten. Specified time point: after trial treatment. Stated treatment: LDRT plus nivolumab, ipilimumab, low-dose cyclophosphamide and aspirin (RACIN trial). Nivolumab, ipilimumab, aspirin, low-dose cyclophosphamide and low-dose radiotherapy were given to donors. Patients with advanced, tumor-infiltrating lymphocyte-negative solid tumors were eligible.

Sequencing was performed on PBMCs, taken after low-dose radiotherapy plus immunotherapy. The receptor comes from a male donor with prostate cancer. The chain employs TRBV6-2 or TRBV6-3 and TRBJ1-1; 8 positions match TRBD1. The CDR3 coding sequence is TGTGCCAGCACCGGACAGGGATCGAAGACTGAAGCTTTCTTT. This codes for CASTGQGSKTEAFF.